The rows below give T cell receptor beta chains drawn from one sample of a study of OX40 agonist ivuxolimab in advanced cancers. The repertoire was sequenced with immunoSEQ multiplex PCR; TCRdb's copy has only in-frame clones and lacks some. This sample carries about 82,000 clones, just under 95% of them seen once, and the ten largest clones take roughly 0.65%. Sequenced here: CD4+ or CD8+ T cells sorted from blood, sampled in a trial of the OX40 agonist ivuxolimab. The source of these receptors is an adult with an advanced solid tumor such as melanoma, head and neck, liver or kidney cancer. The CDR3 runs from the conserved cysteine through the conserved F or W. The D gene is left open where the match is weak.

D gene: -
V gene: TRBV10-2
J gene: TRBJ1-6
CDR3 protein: CASSGGSNSPLHF
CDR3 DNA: TGCGCCAGCAGTGGAGGTTCCAATTCACCCCTCCACTTT

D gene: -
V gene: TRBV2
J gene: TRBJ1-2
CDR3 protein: CASSGGSLSYGYTF
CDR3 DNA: TGTGCCAGCAGTGGTGGCAGCCTTTCCTATGGCTACACCTTC

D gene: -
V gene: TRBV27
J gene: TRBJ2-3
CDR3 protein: CASSLSLTDTQYF
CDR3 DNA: TGTGCCAGCAGTTTATCTCTCACAGATACGCAGTATTTT

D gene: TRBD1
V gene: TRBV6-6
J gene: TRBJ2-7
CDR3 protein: CASSQPGQGIYEQYF
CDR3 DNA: TGTGCCAGCAGCCAACCGGGACAGGGGATCTACGAGCAGTACTTC

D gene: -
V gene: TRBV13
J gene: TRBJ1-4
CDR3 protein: CASSLTGTFSPEKLFF
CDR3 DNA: TGTGCCAGCAGCTTGACCGGGACTTTCTCTCCTGAAAAACTGTTTTTT

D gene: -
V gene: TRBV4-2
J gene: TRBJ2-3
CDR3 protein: CASSLAGTRGADTQYF
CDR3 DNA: TGTGCCAGCAGCCTAGCAGGGACAAGGGGGGCAGATACGCAGTATTTT

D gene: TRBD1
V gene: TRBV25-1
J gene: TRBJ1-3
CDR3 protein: CASSEPTGAGNTIYF
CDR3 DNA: TGTGCCAGCAGTGAGCCGACAGGGGCTGGAAACACCATATATTTT

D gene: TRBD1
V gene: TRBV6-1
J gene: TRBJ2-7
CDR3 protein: CASSEEDRGGSYEQYF
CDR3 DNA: TGTGCCAGCAGTGAAGAGGACAGGGGAGGCTCCTACGAGCAGTACTTC

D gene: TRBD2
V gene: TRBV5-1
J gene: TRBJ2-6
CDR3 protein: CASSPGTSGVSGANVLTF
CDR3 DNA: TGCGCCAGCAGCCCGGGGACTAGCGGAGTGTCTGGGGCCAACGTCCTGACTTTC

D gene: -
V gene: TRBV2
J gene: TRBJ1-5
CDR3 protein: CASSDRGGGNQPQHF
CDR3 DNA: TGTGCCAGCAGTGACAGGGGTGGCGGCAATCAGCCCCAGCATTTT

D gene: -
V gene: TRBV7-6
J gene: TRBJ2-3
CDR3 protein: CASSLGSSGRTDTQYF
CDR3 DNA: TGTGCCAGCAGCTTAGGTAGCAGCGGCCGCACAGATACGCAGTATTTT